This TCR beta chain was identified during a study of early T cells in non-severe SARS-CoV-2 infection (dated by TCRdb to about 2021). Broadly, across the study: TCR sequencing used bulk RNA from unsorted whole blood, so alpha and beta chains could not be paired.

V is trimmed back by 6 bases and J by 6 bases, and the junction contains 6 bases that no gene match accounts for. The CDR3 runs 14 amino acids, cysteine and phenylalanine included. The CDR3 DNA has 42 bases and is translated from base 1. CDR1 and CDR2 were assigned from the germline V gene (reference sequence) as MNHNY and SVGAGI. This was a case-control study nested in a cohort of healthcare workers in London, UK, who had nasopharyngeal swab PCR tests and blood samples taken every week. Healthcare workers were enrolled in the week of the UK lockdown, from 23 to 31 March 2020, and were followed every week for up to roughly 16 weeks. Library construction relied on 5' RACE. The instrument given in TCRdb is NextSeq 500. To correct for sequencing error and PCR bias, the TCR library protocol tagged individual cDNA molecules with unique molecular identifiers. TCR alpha and beta chains were both sequenced, and the abundances of alpha and beta sequences in each sample were closely correlated with each other. Per the authors' processing: Decombinator V4 was used to annotate TCR sequences for V gene, J gene and CDR3. Expanded TCRs were defined as changing significantly between any two time points under a Poisson model with p below 0.0001. TCR abundances were normalised to the total number of TCRs sequenced per sample and were expressed as counts per million. TRAV1-2 paired with TRAJ12, TRAJ20 or TRAJ33 defined MAIT TCRs, while TRAV10 paired with TRAJ18 defined iNKT TCRs. A search of VDJdb, accessed on 1 November 2021, was run for TCRs annotated to CMV, EBV and SARS-CoV-2, with TCRs annotated for multiple antigens excluded. Through fastp at Q25 and MiXCR, TCRdb rebuilt clones from the public reads, retaining in-frame beta chains. A single entry per CDR3 protein holds the most common genes and DNA from its merged rows. For this entry, the V and J calls and clone size follow TCRdb and not the study's own pipeline. This sample is represented by tens of thousands of distinct CDR3 sequences; over 9% of them were singletons. The top ten constitute around 11% of the sample.

Study-level results and caveats: VDJdb matching was skewed toward anti-spike CD8 responses and likely underestimated virus-specific expansions, missing private and CD4 specificities.

Concerning this clonotype itself: Its antigen is currently not known. Base qualities were left out, and no much larger clone turns up one base away.

The sequence was obtained from an adult who was a healthcare worker with PCR-confirmed SARS-CoV-2 infection or an uninfected control (not recorded which). The sample consisted of whole blood, taken at baseline. The sequence is built from TRBV6-6 and TRBJ2-7; 12 bases in between match TRBD1. The CDR3 protein sequence reads: CASRPGQGAGEQYF. The nucleotide sequence is given as TGTGCCAGCAGGCCGGGACAGGGGGCTGGCGAGCAGTACTTC.